This TCR beta chain was observed in a study of blood T cell repertoires in COVID-19. Overall study context: The cDNA or gDNA used as material had been derived from T cells, B-cell-depleted T cells, or PBMCs.

This clone was counted a single time. Here immunoSEQ multiplex PCR was the method, and the copy in TCRdb shows in-frame clones only, minus some. The table includes approximately 110,000 clones, about 85% detected once. Trimming cost V 4 bases and J 10 bases; bases outside gene matches: 8. The CDR3 runs 15 residues. Germline CDR1 and CDR2: SGHTA and FQGTGA. V gene TRBV7-3 combines with J gene TRBJ2-1; 12 bases are shared with TRBD2. The specimen sequenced was peripheral blood. This clonotype was obtained from a human donor in a cohort sampled during active COVID-19. Here the CDR3 DNA reads TGTGCCAGCAGCTCCCGACTAGCGGGGGTCGAGGAGCAGTTCTTC. This translates into CASSSRLAGVEEQFF.